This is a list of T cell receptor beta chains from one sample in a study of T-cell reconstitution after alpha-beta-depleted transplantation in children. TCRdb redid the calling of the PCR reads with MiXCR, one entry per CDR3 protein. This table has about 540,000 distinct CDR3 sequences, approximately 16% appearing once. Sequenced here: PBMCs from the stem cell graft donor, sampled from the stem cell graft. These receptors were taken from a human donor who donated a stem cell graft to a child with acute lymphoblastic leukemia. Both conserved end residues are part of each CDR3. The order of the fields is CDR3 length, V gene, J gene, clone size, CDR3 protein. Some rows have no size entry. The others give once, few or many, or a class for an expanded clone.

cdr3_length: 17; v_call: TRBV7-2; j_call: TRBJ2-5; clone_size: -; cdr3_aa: CASSLVAGRGKGETQYF
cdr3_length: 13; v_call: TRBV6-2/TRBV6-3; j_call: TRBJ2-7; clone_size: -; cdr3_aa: CASSYSRLSEQYF
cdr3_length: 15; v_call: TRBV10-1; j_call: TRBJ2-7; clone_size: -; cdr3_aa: CASSDGTGGSYEQYF
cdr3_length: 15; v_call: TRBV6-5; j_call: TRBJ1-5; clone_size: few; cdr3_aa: CASSYSTGSNQPQHF
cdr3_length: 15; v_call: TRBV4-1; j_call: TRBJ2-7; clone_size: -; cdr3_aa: CASSQVGLADYEQYF
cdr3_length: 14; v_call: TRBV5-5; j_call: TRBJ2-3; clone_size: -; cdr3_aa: CAGEVTPGTDTQYF
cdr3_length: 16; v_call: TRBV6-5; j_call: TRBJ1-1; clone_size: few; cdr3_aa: CASSYEGSTMNTEAFF
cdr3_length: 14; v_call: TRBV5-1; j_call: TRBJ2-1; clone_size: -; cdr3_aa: CASSPSGKYNEQFF
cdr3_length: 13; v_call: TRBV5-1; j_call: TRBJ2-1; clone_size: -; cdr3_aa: CASRLQGYNEQFF
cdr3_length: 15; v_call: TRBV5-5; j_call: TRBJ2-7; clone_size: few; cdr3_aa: CASSLGASSSYEQYF
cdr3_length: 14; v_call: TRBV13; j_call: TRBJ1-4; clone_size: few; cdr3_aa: CASSFGTVVEKLFF
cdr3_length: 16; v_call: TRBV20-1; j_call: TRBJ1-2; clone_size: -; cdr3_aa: CSARLEQHLPLEGYTF
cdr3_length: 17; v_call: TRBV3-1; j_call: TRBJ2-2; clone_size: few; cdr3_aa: CASSPGGAASNTGELFF
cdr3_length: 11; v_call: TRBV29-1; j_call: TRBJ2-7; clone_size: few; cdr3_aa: CSVEHYYEQYF
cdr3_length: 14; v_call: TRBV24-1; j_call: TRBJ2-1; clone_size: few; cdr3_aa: CATSDIYTYNEQFF
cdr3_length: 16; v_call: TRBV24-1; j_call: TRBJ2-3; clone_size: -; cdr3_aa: CATSDLWDRGTDTQYF
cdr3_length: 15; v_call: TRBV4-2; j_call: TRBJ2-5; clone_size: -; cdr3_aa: CASSQEDRGGETQYF
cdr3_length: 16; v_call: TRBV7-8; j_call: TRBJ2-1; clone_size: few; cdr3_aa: CASSLGGRGPRNEQFF
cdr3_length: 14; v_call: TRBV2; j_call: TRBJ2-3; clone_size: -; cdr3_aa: CASSETTGGDTQYF
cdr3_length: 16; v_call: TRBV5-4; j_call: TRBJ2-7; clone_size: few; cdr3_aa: CASSLDGNRALYEQYF
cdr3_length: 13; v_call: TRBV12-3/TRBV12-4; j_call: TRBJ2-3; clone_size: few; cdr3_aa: CASSPGNTDTQYF
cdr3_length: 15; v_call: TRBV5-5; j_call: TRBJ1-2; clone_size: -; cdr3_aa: CASSLFRGLGYGYTF
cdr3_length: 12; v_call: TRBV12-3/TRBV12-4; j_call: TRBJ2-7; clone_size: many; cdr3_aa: CASSPDSYEQYF
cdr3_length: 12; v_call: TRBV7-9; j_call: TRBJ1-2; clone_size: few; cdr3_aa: CASIPGDRGYTF
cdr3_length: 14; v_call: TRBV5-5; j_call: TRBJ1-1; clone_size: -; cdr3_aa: CASSWRGLGTEAFF
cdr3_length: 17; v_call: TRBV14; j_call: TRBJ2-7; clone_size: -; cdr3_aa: CASSPPASGVGTYEQYF
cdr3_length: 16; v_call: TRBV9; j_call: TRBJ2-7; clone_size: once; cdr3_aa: CASSVDQREVRYEQYF
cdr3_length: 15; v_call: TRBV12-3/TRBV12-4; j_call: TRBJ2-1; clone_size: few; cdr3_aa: CASSFLAGGPSEQFF
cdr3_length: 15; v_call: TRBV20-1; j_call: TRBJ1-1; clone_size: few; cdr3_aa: CSASRRPRLNTEAFF
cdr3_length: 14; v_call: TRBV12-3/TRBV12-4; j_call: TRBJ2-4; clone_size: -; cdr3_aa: CASSFGTPGNIQYF
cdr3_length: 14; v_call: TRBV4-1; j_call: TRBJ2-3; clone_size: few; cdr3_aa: CASSQGLSLHTQYF
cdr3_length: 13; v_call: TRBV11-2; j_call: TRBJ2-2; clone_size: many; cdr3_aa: CASSLGRTGELFF
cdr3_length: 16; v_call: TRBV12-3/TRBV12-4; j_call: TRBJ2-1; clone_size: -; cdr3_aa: CASSGPGTGIFNEQFF
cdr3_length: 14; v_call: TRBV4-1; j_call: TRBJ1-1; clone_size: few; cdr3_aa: CASKTNTGDTEAFF
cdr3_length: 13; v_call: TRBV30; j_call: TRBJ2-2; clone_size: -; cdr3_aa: CAWSVGAVGELFF
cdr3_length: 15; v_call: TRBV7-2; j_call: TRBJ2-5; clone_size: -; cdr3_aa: CASSLAGTGLVTQYF
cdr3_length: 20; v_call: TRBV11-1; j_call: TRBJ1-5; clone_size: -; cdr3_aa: CASSSISQGTALYSNQPQHF
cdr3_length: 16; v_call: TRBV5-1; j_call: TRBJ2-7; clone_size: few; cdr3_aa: CASSFLPGTGSYEQYF
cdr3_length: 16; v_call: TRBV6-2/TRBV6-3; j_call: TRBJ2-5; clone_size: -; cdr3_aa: CASSYPLDRLQETQYF
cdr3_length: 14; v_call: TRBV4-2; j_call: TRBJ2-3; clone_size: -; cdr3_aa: CASSQVEDTDTQYF
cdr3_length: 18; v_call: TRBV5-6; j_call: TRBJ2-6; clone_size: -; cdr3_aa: CASSLKTHTFSGANVLTF
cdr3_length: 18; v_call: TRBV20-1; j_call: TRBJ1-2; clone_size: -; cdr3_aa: CSARDRYIRTAAFYGYTF
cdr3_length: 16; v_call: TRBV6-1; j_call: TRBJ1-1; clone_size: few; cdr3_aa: CASSRQGRLANTEAFF
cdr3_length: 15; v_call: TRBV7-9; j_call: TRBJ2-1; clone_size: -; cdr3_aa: CASSPGTGGFDEQFF
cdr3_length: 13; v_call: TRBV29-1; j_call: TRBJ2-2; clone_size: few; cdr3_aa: CSATTRPAGELFF
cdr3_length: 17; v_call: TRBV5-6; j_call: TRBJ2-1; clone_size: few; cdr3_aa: CASSYDPGLANYNEQFF
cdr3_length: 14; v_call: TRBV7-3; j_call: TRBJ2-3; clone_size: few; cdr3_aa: CASTLNSDTDTQYF
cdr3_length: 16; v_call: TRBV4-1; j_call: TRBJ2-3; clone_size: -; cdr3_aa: CASSQDTRGRIDTQYF
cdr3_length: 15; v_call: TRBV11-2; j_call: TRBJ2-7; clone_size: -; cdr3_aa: CASSLRTSGKNEQYF
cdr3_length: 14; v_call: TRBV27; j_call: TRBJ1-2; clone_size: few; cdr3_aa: CASTRTGGWYGYTF